The sequence of this T cell receptor beta chain was determined in a study of shared clonotypes between healthy human individuals. The assay was carried out at the deep level. Produced via immunoSEQ multiplex PCR; TCRdb's table is partial and in-frame only. There are around 980,000 clones in the sample; about four fifths occur only once, and 0.55% to 0.7% lies in the top ten. This clone was found a few times. Its cognate antigen is unknown. The CDR3 extends over 15 amino acids. The V and J ends lost 7 bases and 2 bases, in that order; junction bases with no gene match: 8. From germline, CDR1 is SNHLY and CDR2 FYNNEI. Overall study results and limits: All-four-donor shared clonotypes had higher generation probabilities than non-shared clonotypes did.

This TCR came from a man younger than 35 in good health. Some clones in this sample may be carry-over from other donors' samples. Specimen: memory CD4+ T cells from PBMCs. Subset meaning: CD45RA-negative fraction. The rearrangement joins TRBV2 to TRBJ1-3; TRBD1 matches 7 bases. Here the CDR3 reads CASMANTGAGNTIYF. The CDR3 nucleotides are TGTGCCAGCATGGCGAACACAGGGGCTGGAAACACCATATATTTT.